This T cell receptor (beta chain) comes out of a study of Ad26.COV2.S vaccination and SARS-CoV-2 variants. The study, taken as a whole, reports: Non-spike TCR breadth was similar in vaccine and placebo recipients. Recipients given vaccine exceeded placebo recipients in spike-specific TCR breadth.

Data came from immunoSEQ multiplex PCR; TCRdb stores just in-frame clones and leaves some out. The sample lists 380,000 or so clones; about 80% were seen once. As regards this clone: Its cognate antigen is unknown.

The treatment: 15 to 20 received Ad26.COV2.S at low or high dose, single or two shots; five or six received placebo; per-sample allocation not given. Sample collection was performed on day 63 after the first vaccine or placebo injection. Germline CDR1 and CDR2: MNHEY and SVGAGI. This CDR3 is built from 10 residues. The chain combines TRBV6-5 with TRBJ1-2; D is perhaps TRBD1 (6 bases). This receptor was taken from a person aged 18-65 years who received the Ad26.COV2.S COVID-19 vaccine or a placebo. Source: peripheral blood, taken in a trial of Ad26.COV2.S vaccine versus placebo. DNA for the CDR3: TGTGGGGGGGGCAGCTATGGCTACACCTTC. It encodes CGGGSYGYTF.